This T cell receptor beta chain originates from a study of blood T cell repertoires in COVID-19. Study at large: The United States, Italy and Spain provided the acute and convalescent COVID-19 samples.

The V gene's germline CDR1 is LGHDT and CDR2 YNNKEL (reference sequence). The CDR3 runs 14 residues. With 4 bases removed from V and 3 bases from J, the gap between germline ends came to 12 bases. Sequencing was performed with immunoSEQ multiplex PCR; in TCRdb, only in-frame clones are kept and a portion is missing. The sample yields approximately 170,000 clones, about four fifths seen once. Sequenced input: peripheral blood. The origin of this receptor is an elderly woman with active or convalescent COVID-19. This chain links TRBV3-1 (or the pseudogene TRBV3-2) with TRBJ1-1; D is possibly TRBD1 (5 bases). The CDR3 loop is CASSPAAGDTEAFF. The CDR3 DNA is TGTGCCAGCAGCCCTGCTGCGGGGGACACTGAAGCTTTCTTT.